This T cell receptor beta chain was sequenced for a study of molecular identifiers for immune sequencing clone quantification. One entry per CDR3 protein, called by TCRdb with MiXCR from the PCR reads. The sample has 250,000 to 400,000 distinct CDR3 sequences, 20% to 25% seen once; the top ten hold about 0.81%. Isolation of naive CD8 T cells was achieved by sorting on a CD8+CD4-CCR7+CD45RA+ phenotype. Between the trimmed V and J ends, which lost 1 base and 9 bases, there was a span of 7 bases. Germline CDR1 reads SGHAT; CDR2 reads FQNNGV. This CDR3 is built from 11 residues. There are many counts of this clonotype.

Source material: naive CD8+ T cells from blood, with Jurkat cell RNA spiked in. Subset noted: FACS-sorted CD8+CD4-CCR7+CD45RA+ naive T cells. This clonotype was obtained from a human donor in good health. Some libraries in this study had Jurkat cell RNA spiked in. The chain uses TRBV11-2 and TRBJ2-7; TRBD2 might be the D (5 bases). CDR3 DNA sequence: TGTGCCAGCAGCTTAGCGGGGTGGCAGTACTTC. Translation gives CASSLAGWQYF.